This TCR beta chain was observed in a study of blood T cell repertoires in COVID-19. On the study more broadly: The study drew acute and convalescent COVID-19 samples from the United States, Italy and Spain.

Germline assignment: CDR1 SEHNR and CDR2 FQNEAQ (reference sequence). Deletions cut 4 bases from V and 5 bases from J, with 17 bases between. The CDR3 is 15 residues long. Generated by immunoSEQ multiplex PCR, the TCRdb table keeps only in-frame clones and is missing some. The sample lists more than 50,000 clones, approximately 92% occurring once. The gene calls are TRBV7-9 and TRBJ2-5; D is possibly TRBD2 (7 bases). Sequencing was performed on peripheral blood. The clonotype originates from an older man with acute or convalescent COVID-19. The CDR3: CASSWVGGPGETQYF. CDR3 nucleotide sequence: TGTGCCAGCAGCTGGGTCGGGGGGCCTGGGGAGACCCAGTACTTC.